This T cell receptor beta chain was observed in a study of T cells in localized non-small cell lung cancer. Method: immunoSEQ multiplex PCR; TCRdb's copy keeps in-frame clones and lacks some. Here the sample spans some 31,000 clones, approximately 78% being singletons. There are 13 residues in the CDR3. The J segment lost 7 bases and the V segment lost 2 bases, leaving 2 bases of the junction unmatched. Germline V lookup: CDR1 MNHEY, CDR2 SVGAGI. In its sample, this clone was seen a few times. V and J are TRBV6-5 and TRBJ1-1; 9 bases agree with TRBD1. The clonotype comes from a male donor aged 60 or older with stage II squamous cell lung carcinoma. The sequencing used peripheral blood, collected before any cancer treatment. CDR3 region: CASSYRQGGEAFF. CDR3 nucleotide sequence: TGTGCCAGCAGTTACCGACAGGGGGGTGAAGCTTTCTTT.